This T cell receptor (beta chain) was found in a study of blood T cell repertoires in COVID-19. Across the whole study: Samples of COVID-19 (acute and convalescent) were obtained from the United States, Italy and Spain. T cells, B-cell-depleted T cells, or PBMCs supplied cDNA or gDNA.

V was clipped by 2 bases and J by 5 bases, with 9 bases between them. Germline lookup yields CDR1 KGHDR and CDR2 SFDVKD. The CDR3 spans 14 residues. In the authors' workflow: Nucleated cell counts were estimated from reference gene primer amplification. Using immunoSEQ multiplex PCR, the repertoire was profiled, and TCRdb retains in-frame clones only, with some absent. V and J calls and clone size are copied from that table; D and trimming were computed from the DNA. The sample includes approximately 45,000 clones, around 75% of them seen just once. The rearrangement links TRBV24-1 to TRBJ2-1; possible D gene TRBD1, 6 bases. This receptor was identified in a man older than 75 with acute or convalescent COVID-19. The sequenced sample consisted of peripheral blood. In DNA form, the CDR3 reads TGTGCCACCAGTGATTATACAGGGAACAATGAGCAGTTCTTC. Translated, it gives CATSDYTGNNEQFF.